The next 15 T cell receptor beta chains were all read from a single sample in a study of identical twins. MiXCR, applied by TCRdb to the 5' RACE reads, yields one record per CDR3 protein. The profile shows hundreds of thousands of distinct CDR3 sequences, 12% of them singletons. In addition, the sample was reused for a study of yellow fever vaccine responses in identical twins.

Sequenced: CD8+ T cells sorted from blood. These receptors were taken from a woman aged 18-29 years in good health.

A few counts support this clonotype. V gene TRBV27 combines with J gene TRBJ2-2; the D is unclear. The CDR3 length is 12 residues. Trimming took off 5 bases at V and 6 bases at J, with 7 bases between the two ends. CDR1 and CDR2 (germline): MNHEY, SMNVEV (reference sequence). In DNA form, the CDR3 reads TGTGCCAGCAGTCCCCGGGCCGGGGAGCTGTTTTTT. This encodes CASSPRAGELFF.

A few counts support this clonotype. This sequence joins TRBV4-1 and TRBJ1-1; TRBD1 aligns across 10 bases. The CDR3 extends over 19 amino acids. The germline V gene encodes CDR1 MGHRA and CDR2 YSYEKL. Trimming cost V 2 bases and J 1 base; bases outside gene matches: 13. DNA of the CDR3: TGCGCCAGCAGCCAAAACCCTCCGGGACAGGGGATGAGGAACACTGAAGCTTTCTTT. It is translated as CASSQNPPGQGMRNTEAFF.

The sample holds many counts of this clonotype. This chain joins TRBV7-9 and TRBJ2-5; D is uncertain. The CDR3 extends over 12 amino acids. Germline CDR1 and CDR2: SEHNR and FQNEAQ (reference sequence). V lost 5 bases, J lost 5 bases, and 9 bases lay in between. CDR3 sequence (DNA): TGTGCCAGCAGCCCAGAACGGGAGACCCAGTACTTC. As protein: CASSPERETQYF. Looking up the rest from reference TRBV7-9 and TRBJ2-5 gives the full variable domain: DTGVSQNPRHKITKRGQNVTFRCDPISEHNRLYWYRQTLGQGPEFLTYFQNEAQLEKSRLLSDRFSAERPKGSFSTLEIQRTEQGDSAMYLCASSPERETQYFGPGTRLLVL.

This clonotype occurred a few times. Here the CDR3 reads CASSLWMRGGIETTDTQYF. The CDR3 DNA reads as TGTGCCAGCAGCTTATGGATGCGGGGGGGGATAGAAACAACAGATACGCAGTATTTT. This chain uses TRBV13 with TRBJ2-3; 9 nucleotides align to TRBD2. From germline, CDR1 is PRHDT and CDR2 FYEKMQ (reference sequence). This CDR3 spans 19 amino acids. The J segment lost 3 bases and the V segment lost 2 bases, leaving 15 bases of the junction unmatched.

This chain connects TRBV12-3 or TRBV12-4 to TRBJ1-5; no reliable D call. This CDR3 region has 15 residues. The V and J ends lost 0 bases and 2 bases respectively, with 8 bases between them. The CDR3 DNA reads as TGTGCCAGCAGTTTAGCAGGGTTTGGCAATCAGCCCCAGCATTTT. Amino acids: CASSLAGFGNQPQHF.

V and J are TRBV28 and TRBJ2-2; TRBD2 agrees at 7 bases. The V segment lost 3 bases and the J segment 7 bases; nucleotides outside the gene matches: 14. The CDR3 length is 17 residues. CDR1 and CDR2 from the germline V gene are MDHEN and SYDVKM. Here the CDR3 DNA reads TGTGCCAGCAGTTTTTTCGGTGGCGGGAGTTGGAACGGGGAGCTGTTTTTT. It translates to CASSFFGGGSWNGELFF.

This clonotype was detected a few times. The V and J genes are TRBV7-6 and TRBJ2-7; TRBD2 agrees at 11 bases. This CDR3 has 16 amino acids. Germline lookup yields CDR1 SGHVS and CDR2 FNYEAQ. V was clipped by 1 base and J by 6 bases; unmatched bases: 8. The CDR3 DNA sequence: TGTGCCAGCAGCTTAGAACTAGCGGGAGCGGCGGGCGAGCAGTACTTC. It translates to CASSLELAGAAGEQYF. Supplemented by reference TRBV7-6 and TRBJ2-7, the full variable domain reads GAGVSQSPRYKVTKRGQDVALRCDPISGHVSLYWYRQALGQGPEFLTYFNYEAQQDKSGLPNDRFSAERPEGSISTLTIQRTEQRDSAMYRCASSLELAGAAGEQYFGPGTRLTVT.

The chain carries TRBV4-2 and TRBJ2-5, with TRBD2 matching over 11 bases. V was pared by 4 bases and J by 5 bases, with 12 bases of the junction left unmatched. Germline values: CDR1 LGHNA, CDR2 YNFKEQ. CDR3 length: 17 amino acids. CDR3 nucleotide sequence: TGTGCCAGCAGCCCAGAGGGCCCTAGCGGGGGGATGGAGACCCAGTACTTC. Translating gives CASSPEGPSGGMETQYF.

This clonotype was counted ten times or more. The rearrangement joins TRBV9 to TRBJ2-1; perhaps TRBD2 as D (5 bases). The CDR3 runs to 14 residues. From germline, CDR1 is SGDLS and CDR2 YYNGEE. Trimming took off 5 bases at V and 0 bases at J, with 9 bases between the two ends. The CDR3 bases are TGTGCCAGCAGTGTGGGGAGCTCCTACAATGAGCAGTTCTTC. This encodes CASSVGSSYNEQFF.

This clonotype was picked up a small number of times. The V gene is TRBV4-1, the J gene TRBJ1-6; D is undetermined. Trimming removed 1 base from V and 5 bases from J, with 9 bases in between. The CDR3 covers 15 residues. Germline CDR1 and CDR2: MGHRA and YSYEKL. The CDR3 nucleotides are TGCGCCAGCAGCCAAGGGTTCCCCAATAATTCACCCCTCCACTTT. It codes for CASSQGFPNNSPLHF.

This clonotype was observed a few times. The rearrangement uses TRBV12-3 or TRBV12-4 and TRBJ1-4; TRBD1 matches 10 bases. The CDR3 consists of 15 residues. Trimming removed 5 bases from V and 4 bases from J; junction bases left unmatched: 4. The CDR3 region is CASSPGQGYNEKLFF. CDR3 DNA sequence: TGTGCCAGCAGTCCGGGACAGGGGTATAATGAAAAACTGTTTTTT.

The table lists this clonotype with a few counts. The chain carries TRBV15 and TRBJ2-6; D could derive from TRBD1 or TRBD2 (5 bases each). The length of the CDR3 is 19 residues. V lost 4 bases to trimming and J lost 0 bases, with 19 bases between them. Germline-derived CDR1 and CDR2 are LNHNV and YYDKDF (reference sequence). CDR3 sequence reads: CATSNTPGRTTSGANVLTF. The CDR3 DNA is TGTGCCACCAGCAACACACCGGGACGGACGACCTCTGGGGCCAACGTCCTGACTTTC.

In regard to this clonotype: Relative to the germline gene, one junction end is altered; a read error may explain this. The rearrangement links TRBV12-3 or TRBV12-4 to TRBJ2-5; D is perhaps TRBD1 (7 bases). The CDR3 runs to 13 residues. The CDR3 nucleotides read TGTGCCAGCAGTTCAAGGGCGGACAGGTGGGAGGACTTC. It specifies CASSSRADRWEDF.

A few counts support this clonotype. The chain combines TRBV11-2 with TRBJ2-7; the match to TRBD2 covers 11 bases. J gave up 3 bases and V 5 bases, and 6 bases lay outside the gene matches. There are 15 residues in the CDR3. Germline V lookup: CDR1 SGHAT, CDR2 FQNNGV. Here the CDR3 reads CASSPGLAEYYEQYF. For the CDR3, the DNA is TGTGCCAGCAGCCCGGGACTAGCGGAATACTACGAGCAGTACTTC.

This clonotype was observed many times. The chain uses TRBV5-8 and TRBJ2-4; D gene unclear. V was cut by 4 bases and J by 0 bases, with 11 bases left in between. From germline, CDR1 is SGHTS and CDR2 YDEGEE. This CDR3 has 15 residues. The CDR3 reads CASSPDVGAKNIQYF. The CDR3, as DNA: TGTGCCAGCAGCCCAGACGTTGGAGCCAAAAACATTCAGTACTTC.